One sample yielded the 27 T cell receptor beta chains listed below, sequenced in a study of blood T cells in healthy people across ages. Together with a sample-barcoded 5' primer, a J-beta primer mix was included in a second PCR lasting roughly 6 to 12 cycles. TCRdb reanalysed the 5' RACE reads using MiXCR and keeps one entry per CDR3 protein. Of about 1.5 million distinct CDR3 sequences in the sample, under 55% were seen once. Sequencing was carried out using blood. All receptors derive from a young woman in good health.

In this sample, this clonotype turned up a few times. V gene TRBV27 combines with J gene TRBJ1-6; possible D gene TRBD1, 6 bases. The CDR3 consists of 14 residues. Trimming took off 2 bases at V and 10 bases at J, with 12 bases between the two ends. CDR1 MNHEY and CDR2 SMNVEV come from the germline V gene (reference sequence). The CDR3 reads CASSLQGYFSPLHF. In nucleotides, the CDR3 is TGTGCCAGCAGTTTACAGGGGTATTTCTCACCCCTCCACTTT.

To note about this clonotype: One end of the junction fails to match germline, which may point to a read error. The chain's CDR3 is CASSVALRDEQFF. In DNA form, the CDR3 reads TGTGCCAGCAGCGTAGCGTTGAGGGATGAGCAGTTCTTC. The V call is TRBV7-9, the J call TRBJ2-1; D may be TRBD2 (5 bases). CDR3 size: 13 residues. Germline V gene data show CDR1 as SEHNR and CDR2 as FQNEAQ (reference sequence).

The rearrangement joins TRBV28 to TRBJ2-7, with D possibly matching TRBD1 (5 bases). The CDR3 is 13 residues long. Germline CDR1 reads MDHEN; CDR2 reads SYDVKM. V lost 3 bases and J lost 3, with 9 bases in between. CDR3 DNA: TGTGCCAGCAGTTTCCAGGGATTCTACGAGCAGTACTTC. Translation gives CASSFQGFYEQYF.

V usage is TRBV7-2 and J usage is TRBJ1-4; no firm D call. V gave up 5 bases and J gave up 8 bases, with 12 bases separating them. The CDR3 runs to 13 residues. Germline V gene lookup returns CDR1 SGHTA and CDR2 FQGNSA. The CDR3 loop reads CASSPSGEEKLFF. In DNA form, the CDR3 reads TGTGCCAGCAGCCCATCGGGTGAGGAAAAACTGTTTTTT.

In this sample, this clonotype turned up a few times. Being one base from a much bigger clone, this may be a read error. The chain employs TRBV20-1 and TRBJ2-5; D gene uncertain. V was clipped by 3 bases and J by 11 bases, with 13 bases between them. The length of the CDR3 is 11 residues. Germline-derived CDR1 and CDR2 are DFQATT and SNEGSKA (reference sequence). The CDR3 DNA is TGCAGTGCTAGCCGGCACAATGAGCAGTACTTC. Protein: CSASRHNEQYF.

The V gene is TRBV7-2, the J gene TRBJ2-5; the D is unclear. The closer fit of TRBJ2-7 to the DNA end suggests the J call may be wrong. CDR3 length: 15 amino acids. The germline V gene has CDR1 SGHTA and CDR2 FQGNSA. CDR3 residues: CASTPFQRTTYEQYF. The CDR3 DNA follows: TGTGCCAGCACCCCCTTTCAGAGGACGACCTACGAGCAGTACTTC.

The chain uses TRBV30 and TRBJ1-2, with 10 positions matching TRBD1. V dropped 7 bases and J dropped 5; count of bases not matched to a gene: 7. The germline V gene encodes CDR1 GTSNPN and CDR2 SVGIG (reference sequence). This CDR3 contains 13 residues. DNA of the CDR3: TGTGCCTATGCGCCGGGACAGGGGTATGGCTACACCTTC. Protein: CAYAPGQGYGYTF.

The CDR3 is CASSPIPPSDQPQHF. In nucleotides, the CDR3 is TGTGCCAGCAGTCCCATTCCCCCGTCGGATCAGCCCCAGCATTTT. The chain joins TRBV27 to TRBJ1-5; D gene ambiguous. Germline values: CDR1 MNHEY, CDR2 SMNVEV (reference sequence). The CDR3 spans 15 residues. V lost 5 bases to trimming and J lost 5 bases, with 16 bases between them.

This rearrangement joins TRBV12-3 or TRBV12-4 to TRBJ2-7; D is perhaps TRBD1 (5 bases). The CDR3 is made up of 12 amino acids. V dropped 5 bases and J dropped 7 bases, with 12 bases sitting between them. For the CDR3, the DNA is TGTGCCAGCAGTCGACAGTACAATGAGCAGTACTTC. Protein: CASSRQYNEQYF.

This clonotype was detected only a few times. The rearrangement uses TRBV6-5 and TRBJ2-1; D remains ambiguous. Germline V lookup: CDR1 MNHEY, CDR2 SVGAGI. Trimming shortened V by 0 bases and J by 7 bases, and 13 bases separated the two germline ends. This CDR3 has 15 amino acids. CDR3: CASSYSTPSTNEQFF. For the CDR3, the DNA is TGTGCCAGCAGTTACTCGACACCGTCTACGAATGAGCAGTTCTTC.

The table lists this clonotype with many counts. The chain couples TRBV20-1 to TRBJ2-3; no reliable D call. Germline V gene data show CDR1 as DFQATT and CDR2 as SNEGSKA (reference sequence). This CDR3 region has 14 residues. V lost 4 bases, J lost 4 bases, and 15 bases lay in between. The CDR3 region has the DNA TGCAGTGCTAAGACTTCCTCCTGGTCAGATACGCAGTATTTT. Protein: CSAKTSSWSDTQYF.

The rearrangement links TRBV9 to TRBJ1-3; D uncertain. The CDR3 totals 15 residues. The germline gives CDR1 SGDLS, CDR2 YYNGEE. Trimming stripped 5 bases from V and 5 bases from J, with 17 bases between. In DNA form, the CDR3 reads TGTGCCAGCAGTAGGGAAGGAGTGTGGAGAAACACCATATATTTT. It specifies CASSREGVWRNTIYF.

V is TRBV4-3 and J is TRBJ2-3; TRBD2 matches at 7 bases. The CDR3 spans 15 residues. Germline CDR1 reads LGHNA; CDR2 reads YSLEER. Trimming took 0 bases from V and 4 from J; bases not matched to a gene: 4. CDR3 bases: TGCGCCAGCAGCCAAGACGGGACTACCGCAGATACGCAGTATTTT. It encodes CASSQDGTTADTQYF.

The chain is built from TRBV7-2 and TRBJ2-7; D is uncertain. The CDR3 extends over 13 amino acids. Germline V lookup: CDR1 SGHTA, CDR2 FQGNSA. Trimming pared 3 bases from V and 3 bases from J, leaving 9 bases between. The CDR3 coding sequence is TGTGCCAGCAGCTTCTCGAATGGCTACGAGCAGTACTTC. As protein: CASSFSNGYEQYF.

The chain recombines TRBV5-6 with TRBJ2-5, with 7 bases lining up with TRBD2. Germline V gene sequence: CDR1 SGHDT, CDR2 YYEEEE. V lost 1 base to trimming and J lost 5 bases; unmatched junction nucleotides: 2. The CDR3 is 13 amino acids. The CDR3 DNA reads as TGTGCCAGCAGCTTGATTAGCGGGGAGACCCAGTACTTC. Protein product: CASSLISGETQYF.

The chain links TRBV20-1 to TRBJ1-5, with TRBD1 identical over 7 bases. CDR1 and CDR2 from the germline V gene are DFQATT and SNEGSKA (reference sequence). This CDR3 is built from 15 residues. The J segment lost 2 bases and the V segment lost 5 bases, leaving 9 bases of the junction unmatched. The CDR3: CSASLTGRGNQPQHF. The CDR3 DNA sequence: TGCAGTGCTTCCCTGACAGGGAGGGGCAATCAGCCCCAGCATTTT.

Concerning this clonotype: Since a much larger clone is just one base distant, this may be a read error. The chain employs TRBV29-1 and TRBJ2-1; D call uncertain. The CDR3 extends over 13 amino acids. Germline values: CDR1 SQVTM, CDR2 ANQGSEA. DNA of the CDR3: TGCAGCGGCGCTCCCAGCTCCTACAATGTGCAGTTCTTC. This translates into CSGAPSSYNVQFF.

The chain is built from TRBV29-1 and TRBJ1-2, with 7 bases fitting TRBD1. Germline lookup yields CDR1 SQVTM and CDR2 ANQGSEA. The CDR3 spans 14 residues. V lost 6 bases, J lost 2 bases, and 9 bases stayed unmatched. CDR3 sequence: CSVLRVQGNYGYTF. The DNA for the CDR3 is TGCAGCGTCCTTCGGGTACAGGGGAACTATGGCTACACCTTC.

The chain combines TRBV29-1 with TRBJ2-3, with TRBD2 identical over 9 bases. The CDR3 extends over 14 amino acids. After removal of 3 bases from V and 2 bases from J, the junction contained 3 bases not matched to a gene. CDR1 is SQVTM and CDR2 is ANQGSEA in the germline V gene. CDR3 sequence: CSVDASGITDTQYF. CDR3 DNA sequence: TGCAGCGTTGACGCTAGCGGGATCACAGATACGCAGTATTTT.

This clonotype showed up just a few times. The chain recombines TRBV20-1 with TRBJ2-1, with 7 nucleotides matching TRBD1. The CDR3 is made up of 15 amino acids. V shed 8 bases, J shed 4 bases, and the junction held 14 bases outside the gene matches. Germline V gives CDR1 DFQATT, CDR2 SNEGSKA (reference sequence). The DNA of the CDR3 is TGCAGTACCCCTGGACAGGCCCAGGTATACAATGAGCAGTTCTTC. Its protein is CSTPGQAQVYNEQFF.

This clonotype came up a few times. The chain couples TRBV4-1 to TRBJ2-5; the D is unclear. The CDR3 loop spans 11 amino acids. Germline V gene sequence: CDR1 MGHRA, CDR2 YSYEKL. V was clipped by 2 bases and J by 9 bases, with 7 bases between them. CDR3 amino acids: CASSQKSAQYF. CDR3 DNA sequence: TGCGCCAGCAGCCAAAAGTCCGCCCAGTACTTC.

V usage is TRBV6-6 and J usage is TRBJ2-7; D remains unclear. Germline assignment: CDR1 MNHNY and CDR2 SVGAGI (reference sequence). The CDR3 length is 13 residues. Trimming removed 5 bases from V and 1 base from J, with 9 bases in between. The CDR3 sequence: CASSHQESYEQYF. The CDR3 nucleotides are TGTGCCAGCAGTCACCAAGAATCCTACGAGCAGTACTTC.

This chain joins TRBV5-1 and TRBJ2-3, with D perhaps matching TRBD1 (6 bases). The CDR3 is 13 residues long. From germline, CDR1 is SGHRS and CDR2 YFSETQ. V lost 4 bases, J lost 5 bases, and 11 bases lay in between. CDR3 in amino acids: CASSGQGKDTQYF. DNA of the CDR3: TGCGCCAGCAGCGGCCAGGGGAAAGATACGCAGTATTTT.

The rearrangement links TRBV12-3 or TRBV12-4 to TRBJ2-6; D possibly corresponds to TRBD2 (5 bases). Trimming cost V 5 bases and J 3 bases, with 8 bases left between them. CDR3 length: 14 amino acids. The CDR3 loop is CASSPRGGANVLTF. CDR3 coding DNA: TGTGCCAGCAGTCCCCGGGGTGGGGCCAACGTCCTGACTTTC.

This clonotype was counted only a few times. This rearrangement joins TRBV4-3 to TRBJ2-1, with 12 bases aligning to TRBD2. The CDR3 contains 17 residues. V shed 1 base and J 2 bases; nucleotides not matched to a gene: 3. The germline CDR1 and CDR2 sequences are LGHNA and YSLEER. The CDR3 DNA sequence: TGCGCCAGCAGCCAAGTAAGGACTAGCGGGGCCTACAATGAGCAGTTCTTC. Encoded protein: CASSQVRTSGAYNEQFF.

The sample holds many counts of this clonotype. The rearrangement joins TRBV27 to TRBJ2-7; 12 nucleotides match TRBD2. CDR1 is MNHEY, CDR2 SMNVEV, per germline (reference sequence). V shed 5 bases, J shed 2 bases, and the junction held 7 bases outside the gene matches. This CDR3 is built from 16 residues. CDR3 protein: CASSKGLAGSAYEQYF. In DNA form, the CDR3 reads TGTGCCAGCAGTAAAGGACTAGCGGGATCCGCCTACGAGCAGTACTTC.

This clonotype was detected only a few times. V is TRBV10-3 and J is TRBJ1-2; D is unclear. Deletions cut 0 bases from V and 6 bases from J, with 11 bases between. The length of the CDR3 is 14 residues. Germline lookup yields CDR1 ENHRY and CDR2 SYGVKD. CDR3 protein: CAISESLQWDGYTF. The CDR3 nucleotides are TGTGCCATCAGTGAGTCTTTACAGTGGGATGGCTACACCTTC.